This T cell receptor (beta chain) was captured by sequencing in a study of cytomegalovirus exposure and HLA in healthy donors (dated by TCRdb to the late 2010s). For the study in its entirety: According to an earlier analysis of 450 to 650 of the donors, about 179 million T cells yielded 100 million or so unique TCR beta sequences and about 280 Gb of sequence data. An early release covering over 500 HLA-typed donors comprised 300 to 350 gigabases of sequencing data and some 79 million unique TCR sequences. Donor age, sex, ethnicity and CMV serostatus were compiled alongside the repertoire data. About five DR-DQ haplotypes were handled as single units for association and clustering because linkage in the cohort was strong. The number of donors typed differed by locus, with 629-630 for A, B, C, DRB1 and DQB1, around 500 for DQA1, about 610 for DPA1, and under 490 for DPB1. Rather than using new phenotypic data, the later analysis identified candidate immune exposures from TCR beta sequences and from how often those sequences occurred across donors. All discovery cohort repertoires had been generated on a single sequencing platform. High-throughput TCR immunosequencing, statistical association of individual TCRs with disease status, and machine learning were combined to predict cytomegalovirus infection status. To study patterns of TCR occurrence, a later analysis re-analyzed previously published TCR beta repertoires from 550 to 800 donors and added high-resolution HLA genotyping. Both class I and class II loci were covered by HLA typing, at four-digit resolution. In an earlier analysis of several hundred of the donors, high-throughput TCR beta sequencing was used to judge whether each TCR beta V gene segment behaved as functional or pseudogenic. Genome-wide SNP genotypes for about 55% of the 666 donors were used in a later genetic analysis, which treated that subset as a discovery cohort. Among the approximately 420 genotyped donors, around 81% belonged to the genetic ancestry cluster associated with self-reported Caucasian donors. On average, roughly 200,000 unique TCR beta nucleotide sequences were sequenced per donor among 350 to 400 genotyped donors of the cohort, with roughly 18% of those sequences being non-productive. The study was designed to test whether signatures of past pathogen exposure could be identified by cataloging public T cell receptors. A separate validation cohort of 90 to 150 different subjects was used in addition to the 666-subject first cohort. The study profiled the T cell repertoires of approximately 700 subjects by immunosequencing and related them to cytomegalovirus serostatus.

Details on this clone: The antigen it binds to is not known. Base qualities are not provided; no much larger clone lies one nucleotide away.

The cohort comprised hundreds of healthy bone marrow donors. Cohort members were all nominally healthy when sampled, although unrecorded immune exposures were likely present. The donor tested CMV seronegative, placing the donor among the roughly 350 seronegative members of the cohort. A peripheral blood sample was provided by each donor, and peripheral blood mononuclear cells were used for TCR beta sequencing. The Qiagen DNeasy Blood Extraction Kit was used to extract genomic DNA from the blood cell samples. The library was made by the immunoSEQ multiplex PCR assay. A mixture of 60 forward primers for TCR Vbeta segments and 13 reverse primers for TCR Jbeta segments was used in the multiplex PCR. Amplification of the CDR3 region of rearranged TCR beta genes was performed with a multiplex PCR assay on genomic DNA. On the Illumina HiSeq System, the amplified TCR beta libraries were sequenced as 87-base-pair reads. The study's own analysis went as follows. A later analysis counted approximately 84 million unique TCR beta chains across the 600 to 850 repertoires, and approximately 11 million of these chains were shared by at least two donors. To remove PCR and sequencing errors, raw reads were error-corrected and collapsed into unique sequences using a nearest-neighbor algorithm that merged closely related sequences. V, D and J gene segments were assigned by aligning CDR3 sequences to IMGT reference sequences. For a sequence to be retained, a match of at least six nucleotides to both a V gene segment and a J gene segment was required. Rearrangements were called productive when the CDR3 lacked stop codons and stayed in frame with V and J; all others were non-productive. Following IMGT convention, CDR3 was defined as the stretch from the second conserved V-encoded cysteine to the conserved J-encoded phenylalanine. In an earlier analysis of 587 of the donors, sequences lacking an unambiguous match to a single V gene segment were excluded. An earlier analysis of approximately 590 of the donors called V segments functional above 56.7% productive rearrangements and segregating when the between-donor standard deviation exceeded 5%. To diagnose cytomegalovirus status from the catalog of TCR beta chain sequences, a statistical classification framework was built. A later analysis assigned V and J genes by comparing TCR nucleotide sequences with IMGT/GENE-DB human TR gene sequences. In a later analysis, CDR3 sequences and most-parsimonious VDJ recombination scenarios were assigned using the TCRdist pipeline. In a later analysis, each TCR beta chain was defined by its CDR3 amino acid sequence together with its V-gene family, and reads without a unique V-gene family were excluded. In a later analysis, 500 to 650 highly shared, low-generation-probability nucleotide sequences were removed to address suspected cross-contamination and a sequencing artifact. A later analysis calculated a clonal expansion index for each public chain from normalized within-repertoire ranks of inferred template counts. In a later analysis, generation probabilities were computed using a VDJ recombination model fitted to out-of-frame rearrangements, and the results were checked against IGoR. Hypergeometric tests were used in a later analysis to score TCR-TCR, TCR-HLA and TCR-CMV co-occurrence, with a repertoire-size bias correction applied to the TCR pairs. In a later analysis, false discovery rates were estimated by permuting HLA or CMV assignments 20 times. In a later analysis, co-occurring TCRs were grouped using DBSCAN, and TCRdist sequence similarity was added for clustering within HLA-allele-positive subsets. Repertoires with fewer than 30,000 or more than 120,000 public chains, plus five repertoires with anomalous nucleotide sharing, were excluded from co-occurrence clustering. TCRdb retrieved this table from immuneACCESS and kept in-frame rearrangements only. Not all clones are present; in checked studies, unresolved V genes account for under half, and no reason is known for the remainder. V and J calls and clone size follow that table, whereas D and trimming were derived from the DNA. The sample profile shows some 180,000 clones; more than 75% of them were found once. Less than 2% of the sample lies in the top ten.

The paper as a whole reports these results and caveats: A further reported finding was that TCR beta sequences accurately predicted the HLA-A and HLA-B alleles for most subjects in the first cohort. Because HLA typing was unavailable for some donors at each locus, only the typed subset was used in association tests. Compared with equally common non-associated chains, HLA-associated TCR beta chains in a later analysis were more clonally expanded and had lower generation probabilities. Roughly uniform sequencing depth across donors was assumed in presence/absence analyses, although this assumption may not hold. In a later analysis, most CMV-associated TCR beta chains were found to appear HLA-restricted, with HLA associations seemingly driven largely by CMV exposure. In vitro tests confirmed that a few of the cytomegalovirus-associated TCR beta chains recognize cytomegalovirus antigens. In a later genetic analysis, fewer N-insertions in productive TCRs were reported among donors in an Asian-associated ancestry cluster than the approximately 710-donor mean. Cytomegalovirus status was reported to be diagnosed by the classifier with high specificity and sensitivity in both the original and validation cohorts. Strong co-occurrence of HLA alleles, especially DR and DQ, made assigning TCR associations to individual alleles difficult. The sequencing pipeline was judged likely to have produced a cluster of highly shared sequence variants as a technical artifact. According to the authors, the approach could potentially be generalized to other disease states and immunological phenotypes. In a later analysis, the rate of TCR association differed among HLA loci, with DRB1 alleles having the most associated TCRs and HLA-C alleles having the fewest. Linkage disequilibrium might explain the correlated functional status among segregating V segments, but an unknown experimental factor could not be excluded. V-gene and J-gene trimming of TCR beta chains was associated with a missense DCLRE1C variant in a later genetic analysis, and the association was replicated in an independent cohort. Several of the top co-occurrence clusters appeared to be linked to parvovirus B19, influenza, CMV and Epstein-Barr virus, according to a later analysis. Some IMGT-functional V segments, including TRBV6-2 and TRBV6-3, could not be distinguished by the 87-base-pair reads and were therefore excluded. At a false discovery rate of 0.05, a later analysis linked about 16,000 TCR beta sequences to specific HLA alleles. A total of some 180 TCR beta chains were listed by the study as associated with cytomegalovirus. This cohort had only TCR beta chains sequenced, and the lack of alpha or paired-chain data limited which features could be detected. Most TCR sequences were observed very rarely across donors, whereas some public TCRs were present in many individuals. CMV serostatus was the only immune exposure information available for the cohort. In an earlier analysis of 587 of the donors, most TCR beta V segments were observed in productive rearrangements about 87% or about 30% of the time, broadly matching IMGT annotations. Because counts were too low, roughly 18 rarely observed V segments, including chromosome 9 orphons, were left out of the earlier analysis of over 550 of the donors.

CDR1 and CDR2 are read off the germline V gene as LGHNA and YSLEER. Here V drops 1 base and J drops 13 bases, and the junction holds 4 bases not matched to any gene. Reading from cysteine to phenylalanine, the CDR3 counts 14 amino acids. Here the CDR3 DNA is all that survives: 42 bases in frame from base 1. The chain was built from TRBV4-3 and TRBJ1-6; 10 central bases correspond to TRBD1. The TCR originated in a man between 40 and 49 years old in good health and CMV-seronegative. Sequencing was done on a sample of PBMCs. The base sequence is TGCGCCAGCAGCCAAGCCGGGACAGGGGCTCCCCTCCACTTT. It is translated as CASSQAGTGAPLHF.